Below, 8 T cell receptor beta chains from the same sample are listed, as sequenced in a study of PD-L1 blockade in urothelial cancer. Time point denoted: pretreatment peripheral blood. Method: immunoSEQ multiplex PCR; TCRdb's copy keeps in-frame clones and lacks some. The table lists about 95,000 clones, about nine tenths of them singletons, with roughly 2% in the top ten. The sequencing used PBMCs, collected around atezolizumab (anti-PD-L1) treatment. These receptors were obtained from a man aged 55 to 70 with urothelial cancer.

This chain connects TRBV11-2 to TRBJ2-5; 13 bases map to TRBD2. The trim removed 4 bases at V and 0 bases at J, leaving 8 bases unmatched. Per germline, CDR1 SGHAT and CDR2 FQNNGV. The length of the CDR3 is 18 residues. The CDR3, as DNA: TGTGCCAGCAGCTCAGGTGGGACTAGCGGGAAGTACCAAGAGACCCAGTACTTC. Translation gives CASSSGGTSGKYQETQYF.

V and J are TRBV5-8 and TRBJ2-7, with 7 nucleotides matching TRBD1. The V and J ends lost 0 bases and 0 bases, in that order; junction bases with no gene match: 0. Per the germline V gene, CDR1 is SGHTS and CDR2 is YDEGEE. The CDR3 length is 14 residues. CDR3 sequence (DNA): TGTGCCAGCAGCTTGGCAGGGGGCTCCTACGAGCAGTACTTC. Translation: CASSLAGGSYEQYF.

Only one count was recorded for this clone. The J gene is TRBJ2-7, the V gene TRBV27; TRBD2 agrees at 10 bases. Trimming took 6 bases from V and 9 from J; bases not matched to a gene: 14. Germline V CDR1 and CDR2: MNHEY, SMNVEV (reference sequence). The CDR3 length is 15 residues. The CDR3 here is CASSFQAGGPAPQYF. The CDR3 DNA reads as TGTGCCAGCAGCTTTCAAGCGGGAGGGCCAGCTCCGCAGTACTTC.

This rearrangement joins TRBV29-1 to TRBJ2-3; 7 nucleotides line up with TRBD2. CDR3 length: 12 amino acids. Germline trimming cut 5 bases from V and 1 base from J; bases unmatched to any gene: 0. Germline loops: CDR1 SQVTM, CDR2 ANQGSEA. The CDR3 here is CSVREGTDTQYF. The CDR3 DNA sequence: TGCAGCGTTCGGGAGGGCACAGATACGCAGTATTTT.

This chain connects TRBV28 to TRBJ1-2; 12 nucleotides match TRBD1. This CDR3 is 15 amino acids long. Germline trimming cut 2 bases from V and 5 bases from J; bases unmatched to any gene: 3. Germline V gives CDR1 MDHEN, CDR2 SYDVKM. The CDR3 region is CASSLRGQGAYGYTF. CDR3 coding DNA: TGTGCCAGCAGTTTAAGGGGACAGGGGGCTTATGGCTACACCTTC.

The J gene is TRBJ2-5, the V gene TRBV7-9; TRBD1 matches at 7 bases. This CDR3 contains 14 residues. Germline values: CDR1 SEHNR, CDR2 FQNEAQ (reference sequence). V lost 5 bases and J lost 5; bases outside the gene matches: 8. The CDR3 DNA is TGTGCCAGCAGCCTGCGACAGGGATGGGAGACCCAGTACTTC. Its protein product is CASSLRQGWETQYF.

The V call is TRBV7-3, the J call TRBJ2-1; perhaps TRBD2 as D (6 bases). Germline CDR1 is SGHTA and CDR2 is FQGTGA. This CDR3 contains 14 residues. Trimming left V 4 bases short and J 8 bases short, with 15 bases between. CDR3 sequence: CASSSRGSSDEQFF. The CDR3 nucleotides are TGTGCCAGCAGCTCCCGGGGGAGTTCGGATGAGCAGTTCTTC. The entire variable domain, with the rest obtained from reference TRBV7-3 and TRBJ2-1, is as follows: GAGVSQTPSNKVTEKGKYVELRCDPISGHTALYWYRQSLGQGPEFLIYFQGTGAADDSGLPNDRFFAVRPEGSVSTLKIQRTERGDSAVYLCASSSRGSSDEQFFGPGTRLTVL.

This CDR3 reads CASSTQGGEKLFF. CDR3 in DNA: TGTGCCAGTAGTACACAGGGAGGGGAAAAACTGTTTTTT. The chain links TRBV19 to TRBJ1-4, with a tentative D call TRBD1 (6 bases). Germline V lookup: CDR1 LNHDA, CDR2 SQIVND (reference sequence). The CDR3 length is 13 residues. V lost 4 bases and J 8 bases, leaving 11 bases between the germline ends.